This record looks at one T cell receptor beta chain sequence and its context. This clone was seen just once. Its specific antigen is unknown. It has no much larger one-base neighbor in the sample; base qualities were not kept. There are 12 amino acids in the CDR3, from cysteine to phenylalanine inclusive. Only the CDR3 part of the read is kept: 36 bases, read in frame from the first base. V loses 3 bases of germline sequence and J loses 8 bases, and the interval between the two ends is 7 bases. The germline V gene specifies MDHEN as CDR1 and SYDVKM as CDR2. This entry belongs to a study of OX40 agonist ivuxolimab in advanced cancers. Looking at the study overall: Ivuxolimab was an agonistic, fully human IgG2 monoclonal antibody directed against OX40 (CD134), a costimulatory receptor. Intravenous ivuxolimab was administered to patients every 2 weeks at six dose levels: 0.01, 0.1, 0.3, 1.5, 3 and 10 mg/kg. Of the roughly 54 patients in dose escalation, around 20 had hepatocellular carcinoma, some 15 had melanoma, 9 had renal cell carcinoma and 9 had head and neck cancer. A male proportion of 82.7% and a mean age of about 60 years, ranging from about 20 to 85, were recorded for the dose-escalation cohort. Patients were allowed to have had prior anti-PD-1, anti-PD-L1 or anti-CTLA-4 therapy, and approximately 40% of the dose-escalation patients had been treated with checkpoint inhibitors. Partial responses occurred in three dose-escalation patients, of whom one had hepatocellular carcinoma and two had cutaneous melanoma. The purpose of peripheral TCRbeta sequencing was to test whether ivuxolimab changed TCR sequence diversity and led to clonal T-cell expansion. The monotherapy dose-escalation portion (N = 52 patients) of the phase I ivuxolimab trial is reported in the paper. Findings and caveats that apply to the study as a whole: Low levels of normalized T-cell clonal expansion were also seen in some patients who did not respond. After ivuxolimab, CD8+ T cells had more expanded clones than CD4+ T cells on average. Clonal expansion of both CD4+ and CD8+ blood T cells was observed from baseline to week 6 at doses 0.1 to 3.0 mg/kg. The antigen specificity of the clonally expanded peripheral T cells was not determined. In the 0.1-3.0 mg/kg groups, partial responders had among the lowest normalized peripheral clonal expansion, particularly in CD8+ T cells.

The trial excluded patients who had a history of autoimmune disease or who were on systemic immunosuppression. Peripheral blood for TCR sequencing was collected from all dose cohorts at baseline, on cycle 4 day 1, and on cycle 7 day 1. The samples were drawn from a first-in-human, open-label, multicenter phase I dose-escalation trial of ivuxolimab. Adults with locally advanced or metastatic melanoma, renal cell carcinoma, hepatocellular carcinoma or head and neck squamous cell carcinoma were enrolled in the trial. Before TCR sequencing, CD4+ T cells and CD8+ T cells from peripheral blood were sorted into separate populations. For sequencing of the TCRbeta CDR3 region, genomic DNA was extracted from the sorted cells. The immunoSEQ Assay was used to sequence the TCRbeta CDR3 regions. Not all clones reach the TCRdb copy of this immuneACCESS table, which keeps in-frame sequences only. Checked studies attribute under half of the gap to unresolved V genes and leave the rest unexplained. The sample records some 70,000 clones, roughly four fifths of which are singletons. The top ten hold less than 0.55% of the sample.

This sequence was found in an adult with an advanced solid tumor such as melanoma, head and neck, liver or kidney cancer. Sequenced here: CD4+ or CD8+ T cells sorted from blood, sampled in a trial of the OX40 agonist ivuxolimab. This sequence uses TRBV28 and TRBJ1-4; no confident D gene assignment can be made. Here is the DNA: TGTGCCAGCAGTTTGCGGGGAGAAAAACTGTTTTTT. Its product reads: CASSLRGEKLFF.